This T cell receptor (beta chain) originates from a study of PD-1 blockade in classical Hodgkin lymphoma. Study information: Patients were dosed intravenously with nivolumab at 3 mg/kg every 2 weeks.

General study findings and limits: For complete responders, baseline diversity was comparable to that of newly diagnosed patients.

Germline CDR1 SEHNR, CDR2 FQNEAQ (reference sequence). V lost 1 base, J lost 4 bases, and 6 bases stayed unmatched. This CDR3 region has 15 residues. About this clone: The antigen is unknown.

Patients all relapsed after autologous stem cell transplantation, and there was variation in brentuximab vedotin exposure. The patients, who had relapsed/refractory classical Hodgkin lymphoma, achieved best responses of complete response, partial response or progressive disease. Clones were read by immunoSEQ multiplex PCR, and TCRdb kept only the in-frame ones, dropping some. The sample lists some 100,000 clones; roughly 92% were seen once. The material was peripheral blood mononuclear cells (PBMCs), obtained at baseline. The rearrangement joins TRBV7-9 to TRBJ1-2, with 7 positions matching TRBD1. This clonotype originated in a human donor with classical Hodgkin lymphoma. This CDR3 is CASSLDTGDAYGYTF. CDR3 sequence (DNA): TGTGCCAGCAGCTTAGATACAGGGGACGCCTATGGCTACACCTTC.